Here is one T cell receptor beta chain with its context. Its antigen is still unknown. The assay was immunoSEQ multiplex PCR, and TCRdb's table has in-frame clones only and misses some. Counted here are about 130,000 clones, 89% occurring once; the ten biggest clones make up around 9%. These data originate in a study of cytomegalovirus exposure and HLA in healthy donors. Across the whole study: According to later analysis, the same platform produced the roughly 130 validation and some 680 first-cohort repertoires. The study's findings and limits: Most TCR sequences showed up rarely, but some public TCRs showed up in many donors. Cytomegalovirus association was listed for 150 to 200 TCR beta chains.

The donors were in the roughly 130-subject validation cohort, distinct from the roughly 600-subject first cohort. The CDR3 has 14 residues. With V trimmed by 1 base and J by 7 bases, 7 bases remained unmatched. Germline V gene data show CDR1 as SGHDT and CDR2 as YYEEEE. This chain links TRBV5-6 with TRBJ2-7; TRBD1 agrees at 8 bases. The TCR sequence derives from a woman between 18 and 29 years old in good health and CMV-seropositive. The sequencing sample was made of PBMCs. As DNA, the CDR3 is TGTGCCAGCAGCTTGCCGGGACAGGTTGAAGAGCAGTACTTC. Its protein product is CASSLPGQVEEQYF.